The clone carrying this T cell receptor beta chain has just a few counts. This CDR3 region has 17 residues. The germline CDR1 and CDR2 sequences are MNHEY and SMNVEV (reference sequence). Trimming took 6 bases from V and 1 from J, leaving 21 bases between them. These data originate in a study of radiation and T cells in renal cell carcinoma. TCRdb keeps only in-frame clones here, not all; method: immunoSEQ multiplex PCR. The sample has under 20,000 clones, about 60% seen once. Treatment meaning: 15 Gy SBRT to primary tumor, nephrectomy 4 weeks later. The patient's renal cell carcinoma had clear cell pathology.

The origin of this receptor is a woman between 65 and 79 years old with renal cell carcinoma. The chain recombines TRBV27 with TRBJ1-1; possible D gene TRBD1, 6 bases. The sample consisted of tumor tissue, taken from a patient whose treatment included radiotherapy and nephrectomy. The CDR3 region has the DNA TGTGCCAGCAGGGGGTATGGGGGCGCTGAGAAGAACACTGAAGCTTTCTTT. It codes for CASRGYGGAEKNTEAFF.